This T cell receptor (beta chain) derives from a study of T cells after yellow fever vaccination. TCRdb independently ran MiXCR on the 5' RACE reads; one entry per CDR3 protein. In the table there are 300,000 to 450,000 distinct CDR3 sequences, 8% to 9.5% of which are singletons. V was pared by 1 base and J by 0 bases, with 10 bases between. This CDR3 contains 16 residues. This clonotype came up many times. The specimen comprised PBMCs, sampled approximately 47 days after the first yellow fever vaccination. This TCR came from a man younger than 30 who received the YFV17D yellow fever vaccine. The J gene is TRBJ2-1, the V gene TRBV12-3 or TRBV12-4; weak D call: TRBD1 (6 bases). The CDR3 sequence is CASSLVQGSSYNEQFF. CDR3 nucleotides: TGTGCCAGCAGTTTAGTACAGGGAAGCTCCTACAATGAGCAGTTCTTC.